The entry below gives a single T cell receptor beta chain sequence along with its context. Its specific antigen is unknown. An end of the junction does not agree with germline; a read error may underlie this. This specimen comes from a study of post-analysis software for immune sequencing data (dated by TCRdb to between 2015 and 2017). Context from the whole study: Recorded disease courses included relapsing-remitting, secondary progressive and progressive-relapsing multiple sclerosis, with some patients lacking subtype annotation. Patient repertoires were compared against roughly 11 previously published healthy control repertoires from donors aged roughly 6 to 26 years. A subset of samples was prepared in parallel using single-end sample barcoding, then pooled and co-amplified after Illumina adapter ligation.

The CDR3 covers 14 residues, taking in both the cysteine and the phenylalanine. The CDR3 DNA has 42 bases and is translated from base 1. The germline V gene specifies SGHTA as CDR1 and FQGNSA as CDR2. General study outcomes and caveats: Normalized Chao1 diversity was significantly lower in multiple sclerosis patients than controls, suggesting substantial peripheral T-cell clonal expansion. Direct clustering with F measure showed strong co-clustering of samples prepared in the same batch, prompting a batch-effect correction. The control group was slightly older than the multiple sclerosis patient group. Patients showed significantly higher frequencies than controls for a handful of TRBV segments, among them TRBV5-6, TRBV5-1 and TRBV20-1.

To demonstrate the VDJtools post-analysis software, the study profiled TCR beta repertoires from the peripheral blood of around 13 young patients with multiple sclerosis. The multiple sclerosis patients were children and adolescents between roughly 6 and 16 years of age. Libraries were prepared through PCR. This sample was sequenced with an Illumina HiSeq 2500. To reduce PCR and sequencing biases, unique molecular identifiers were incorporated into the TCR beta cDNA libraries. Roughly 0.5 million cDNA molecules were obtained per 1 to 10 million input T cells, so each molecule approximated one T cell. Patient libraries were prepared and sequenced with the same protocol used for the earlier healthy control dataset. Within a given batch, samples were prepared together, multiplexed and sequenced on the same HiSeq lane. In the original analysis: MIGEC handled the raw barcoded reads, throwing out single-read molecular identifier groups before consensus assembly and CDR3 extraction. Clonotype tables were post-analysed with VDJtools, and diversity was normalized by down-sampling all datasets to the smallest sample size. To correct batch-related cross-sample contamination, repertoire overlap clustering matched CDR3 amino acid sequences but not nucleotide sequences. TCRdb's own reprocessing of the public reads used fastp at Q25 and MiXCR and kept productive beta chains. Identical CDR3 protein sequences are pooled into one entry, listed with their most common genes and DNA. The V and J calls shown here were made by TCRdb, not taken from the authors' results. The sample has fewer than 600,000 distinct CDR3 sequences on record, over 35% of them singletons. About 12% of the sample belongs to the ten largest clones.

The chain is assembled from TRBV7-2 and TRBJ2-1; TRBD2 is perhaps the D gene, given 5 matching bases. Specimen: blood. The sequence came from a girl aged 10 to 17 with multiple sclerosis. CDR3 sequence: CTCSLLGKGNEQFF. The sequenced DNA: TGTACCTGCAGCTTACTAGGGAAGGGCAATGAGCAGTTCTTC.